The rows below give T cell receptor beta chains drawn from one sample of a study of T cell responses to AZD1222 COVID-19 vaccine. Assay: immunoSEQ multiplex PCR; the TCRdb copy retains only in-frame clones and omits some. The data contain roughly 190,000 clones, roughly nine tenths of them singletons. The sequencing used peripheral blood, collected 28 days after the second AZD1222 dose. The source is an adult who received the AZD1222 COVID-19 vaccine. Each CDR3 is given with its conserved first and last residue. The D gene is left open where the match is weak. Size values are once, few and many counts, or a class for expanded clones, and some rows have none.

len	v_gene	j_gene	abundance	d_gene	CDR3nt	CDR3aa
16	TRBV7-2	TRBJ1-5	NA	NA	TGTGCCAGCAGCGCAGACAGGAGCCGGAGTGTTCTGCCCCAGCATTTT	CASSADRSRSVLPQHF
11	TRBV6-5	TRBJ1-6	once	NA	TGTGCCAGCACTTATAATTCACCCCTCCACTTT	CASTYNSPLHF
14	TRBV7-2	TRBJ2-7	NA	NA	TGTGCCAGCAGTTGGGACTTCCAAACCTACGAGCAGTACTTC	CASSWDFQTYEQYF
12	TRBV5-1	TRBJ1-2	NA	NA	TGCGCCAGCAGCAGTGACTCGTCTGGCTACACCTTC	CASSSDSSGYTF
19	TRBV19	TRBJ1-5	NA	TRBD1	TGTGCCAGTAGTATAGTCCAGATGGACAGGGAACCTAGCAATCAGCCCCAGCATTTT	CASSIVQMDREPSNQPQHF
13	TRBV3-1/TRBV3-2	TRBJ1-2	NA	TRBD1	TGTGCCAGCAGCCAGGGACAGGGGGTAGGCTACACCTTC	CASSQGQGVGYTF
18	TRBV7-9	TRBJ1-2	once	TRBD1	TGTGCCAGCAGCCAAATCACCGGGACAGGATACTTCGACTATGGCTACACCTTC	CASSQITGTGYFDYGYTF
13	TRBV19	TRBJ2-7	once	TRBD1	TGTGCCAGTATGGGACAGAGCTCCTACGAGCAGTACTTC	CASMGQSSYEQYF
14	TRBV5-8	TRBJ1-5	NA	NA	TGTGCCAGCAGCTTGGTAACCGTCAATCAGCCCCAGCATTTT	CASSLVTVNQPQHF
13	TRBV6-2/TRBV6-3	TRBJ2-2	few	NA	TGTGCCAGCAGCGGGACACTCACCGGGGAGCTGTTTTTT	CASSGTLTGELFF
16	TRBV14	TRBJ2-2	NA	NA	TGTGCCAGCAGCCCCCAAGGGGGGGTTCTAGGCGGGGAGCTGTTTTTT	CASSPQGGVLGGELFF
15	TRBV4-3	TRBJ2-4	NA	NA	TGCGCCAGCAGCCAAGGGCTCGGCCCGGGGAACATTCAGTACTTC	CASSQGLGPGNIQYF
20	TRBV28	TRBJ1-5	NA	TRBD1	TGTGCCAGCAGTTCCCTGGGCAGGGGGCCAAGGGGGTATGGCAATCAGCCCCAGCATTTT	CASSSLGRGPRGYGNQPQHF
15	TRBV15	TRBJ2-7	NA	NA	TGTGCCACCAGCAGAGAGGGTAGCCTTTCTAGCCTACATTACTTC	CATSREGSLSSLHYF
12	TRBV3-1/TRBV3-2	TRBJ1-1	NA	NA	TGTGCCAGCAGCCAAGACAGCACTGAAGCTTTCTTT	CASSQDSTEAFF
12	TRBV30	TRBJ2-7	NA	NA	TGTGCCTGGAGTTTCAGGGGAGGCGAGCAGTACTTC	CAWSFRGGEQYF
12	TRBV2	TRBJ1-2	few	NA	TGTGCCAGCAGGAGACAAGTCTATGGCTACACCTTC	CASRRQVYGYTF
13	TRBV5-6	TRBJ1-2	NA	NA	TGTGCCAGCAGCTCTGGACGGTTCTATGGCTACACCTTC	CASSSGRFYGYTF
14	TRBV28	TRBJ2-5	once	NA	TGTGCCAGCAGTCTCTCGGCGGGAAGAGAGACCCAGTACTTC	CASSLSAGRETQYF
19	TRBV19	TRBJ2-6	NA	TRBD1	TGTGCCAGTAGGTGGGGTGGGGACAGCGATCCCTCTGGGGCCAACGTCCTGACTTTC	CASRWGGDSDPSGANVLTF
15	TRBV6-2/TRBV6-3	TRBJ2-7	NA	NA	TGTGCCAGCAGTGTCATCGGGAGTTCTGCCTACGAGCAGTACTTC	CASSVIGSSAYEQYF
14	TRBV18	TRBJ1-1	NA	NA	TGTGCCAGCTCACGGCTTAGTAAGGACACTGAAGCTTTCTTT	CASSRLSKDTEAFF
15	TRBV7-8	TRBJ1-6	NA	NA	TGTGCCAGCAGCGGCCTTGGGGGAATGAATTCACCCCTCCACTTT	CASSGLGGMNSPLHF
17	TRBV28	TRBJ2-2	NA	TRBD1	TGTGCCAGCAGTTTACTCGGCACAGGGGGCCTTACCGGGGAGCTGTTTTTT	CASSLLGTGGLTGELFF
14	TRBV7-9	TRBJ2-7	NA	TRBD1	TGTGCCAGCAGCGTGCACAGGGGGCTGATTGAGCAGTACTTC	CASSVHRGLIEQYF
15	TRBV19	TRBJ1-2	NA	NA	TGTGCCAGTAGTCCAACCATTCCGACTAACTATGGCTACACCTTC	CASSPTIPTNYGYTF
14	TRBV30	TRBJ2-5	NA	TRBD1	TGTGCCTGGAGTGTACTCACAGGGGTCGAGACCCAGTACTTC	CAWSVLTGVETQYF
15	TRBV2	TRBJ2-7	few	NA	TGTGCCAGCAGTGAAGCCGGATTTAGCTCCTACGAGCAGTACTTC	CASSEAGFSSYEQYF
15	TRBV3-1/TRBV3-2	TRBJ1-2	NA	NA	TGTGCCAGCAGCCAAGATCGGGCAGTTAACTATGGCTACACCTTC	CASSQDRAVNYGYTF
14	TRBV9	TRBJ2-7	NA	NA	TGTGCCAGCAGCGTAGCTGAGGGGCCCTACGAGCAGTACTTC	CASSVAEGPYEQYF
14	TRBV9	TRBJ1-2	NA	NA	TGTGCCAGCAGCGGGGGTGAACTGTACTATGGCTACACCTTC	CASSGGELYYGYTF
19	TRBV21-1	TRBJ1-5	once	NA	TGTGCCAGCAGCAAAAGGGGACAGGGCACAAGGGGGGCGAATCAGCCCCAGCATTTT	CASSKRGQGTRGANQPQHF
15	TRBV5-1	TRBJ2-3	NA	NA	TGCGCCAGCAGCCCCAGGGGTAGTTGGACAGATACGCAGTATTTT	CASSPRGSWTDTQYF
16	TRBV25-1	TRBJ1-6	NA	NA	TGTGCCAGCAGTGAATCAGGGATGGAAGAGAATTCACCCCTCCACTTT	CASSESGMEENSPLHF
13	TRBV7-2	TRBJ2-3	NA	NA	TGTGCCAGCAGCGTAGCCCTGTCAGATACGCAGTATTTT	CASSVALSDTQYF
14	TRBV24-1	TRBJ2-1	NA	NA	TGTGCCACCAGTGATTCCAGGGAACACAATGAGCAGTTCTTC	CATSDSREHNEQFF
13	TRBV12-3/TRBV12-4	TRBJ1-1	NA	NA	TGTGCCAGCAGTTTGGATGGTTTCACTGAAGCTTTCTTT	CASSLDGFTEAFF
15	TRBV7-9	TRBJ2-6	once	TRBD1	TGTGCCAGCAGCTCCCAGGGGGTTGGGGCCAACGTCCTGACTTTC	CASSSQGVGANVLTF
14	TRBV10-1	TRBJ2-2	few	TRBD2	TGCGCCAGCAGTGGCGGGAGTTCTACCGGGGAGCTGTTTTTT	CASSGGSSTGELFF
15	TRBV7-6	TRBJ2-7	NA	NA	TGTGCCAGCAGCTTAGAAGCTGGCGGGATGAACGAGCAGTACTTC	CASSLEAGGMNEQYF
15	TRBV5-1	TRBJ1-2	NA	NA	TGCGCCAGCAGCTCCGGGACGAAGCTCGGCCTGGGCTACACCTTC	CASSSGTKLGLGYTF
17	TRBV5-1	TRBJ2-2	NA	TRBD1	TGCGCCAGCAGCGTACAGGGGACCCCCAATTCGCCTTTCGGGCTGTTTTTT	CASSVQGTPNSPFGLFF
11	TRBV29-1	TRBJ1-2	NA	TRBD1	TGCAGCGTTGTGACAGGGCTCGGCTACACCTTC	CSVVTGLGYTF
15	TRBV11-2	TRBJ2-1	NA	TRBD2	TGTGCCAGCAGCTTCGGGGTAGCGGGAGGCTATGAGCAGTTCTTC	CASSFGVAGGYEQFF
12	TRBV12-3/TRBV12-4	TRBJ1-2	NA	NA	TGTGCCAGCGGTGGGGAGAGCTATGGCTACACCTTC	CASGGESYGYTF
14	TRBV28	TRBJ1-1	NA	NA	TGTGCCAGCAGTTTGCCTGGGACACTAACTGAAGCTTTCTTT	CASSLPGTLTEAFF
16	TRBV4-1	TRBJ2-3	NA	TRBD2	TGCGCCAGCAGCCCCCGAACTAGCGGAAGCACAGATACGCAGTATTTT	CASSPRTSGSTDTQYF
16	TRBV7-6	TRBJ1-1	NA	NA	TGTGCCAGCAGCTTAGCGGGGCCTGGGATATACACTGAAGCTTTCTTT	CASSLAGPGIYTEAFF
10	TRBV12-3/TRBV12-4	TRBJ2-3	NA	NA	TGTGCCAGCAGCACAGATACGCAGTATTTT	CASSTDTQYF
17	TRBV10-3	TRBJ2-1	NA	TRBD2	TGTGCCATGTCTACTAGCGGGAGGGCCTCGGGATACAATGAGCAGTTCTTC	CAMSTSGRASGYNEQFF
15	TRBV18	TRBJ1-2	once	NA	TGTGCCAGCTCACCCTTCGGACAGCCAAACTATGGCTACACCTTC	CASSPFGQPNYGYTF